This TCR beta chain was profiled in a study of spatial heterogeneity in lung cancer. Via MiXCR, TCRdb re-called the 5' RACE reads, giving one row per CDR3 protein. The table lists about 120,000 distinct CDR3 sequences, more than 10% of them singletons. Trimming cost V 4 bases and J 4 bases, with 11 bases left between them. The CDR3 sequence is 13 residues long. Germline CDR1 is ENHRY and CDR2 is SYGVKD. Regarding time point: blood at routine non-recurrence follow-up after resection. Tumor, nontumor lung or frozen PBMC supplied whole RNA that was sequenced unsorted. This chain uses TRBV10-3 with TRBJ2-7, with D unclear. This clonotype was sampled from a male donor with early-stage non-small cell lung cancer. The specimen was PBMCs, collected at follow-up. CDR3: CAISGSQGYEQYF. In DNA, the CDR3 is TGTGCCATCAGTGGGAGTCAAGGGTACGAGCAGTACTTC.